The text below deals with one TCR beta chain. Its target is unknown. This sample stems from a study of T cell responses to AZD1222 COVID-19 vaccine. Study as a whole: Pooled samples include second doses given at about 4 or 12 weeks. Study-level findings and limits: The donor group comprised mostly white British people and more females; the analysis possibly underestimated clonal diversity. CD4 TCRs linked to vaccination spanned spike, dominating at 160-218 and 743-854.

Germline loops: CDR1 PRHDT, CDR2 FYEKMQ (reference sequence). The CDR3 is made up of 16 amino acids. Trimming took 2 bases from V and 0 from J; bases not matched to a gene: 3. Sequencing used immunoSEQ multiplex PCR; TCRdb keeps in-frame clones, though not all of them. This repertoire shows about 130,000 clones, 94% found once; its top ten account for roughly 7%. The sequencing here drew on peripheral blood, taken on day 0 of AZD1222 vaccination. The TCR was taken from an adult in good health. This chain connects TRBV13 to TRBJ2-3; TRBD2 agrees at 9 bases. CDR3 DNA sequence: TGTGCCAGCAGCTTAAGGCGGGAGGGTAGCACAGATACGCAGTATTTT. This codes for CASSLRREGSTDTQYF. The variable domain in full, completed from reference TRBV13 and TRBJ2-3, reads AAGVIQSPRHLIKEKRETATLKCYPIPRHDTVYWYQQGPGQDPQFLISFYEKMQSDKGSIPDRFSAQQFSDYHSELNMSSLELGDSALYFCASSLRREGSTDTQYFGPGTRLTVL.